The 18 T cell receptor beta chains below all came from one sample that was sequenced in a study of cytomegalovirus exposure and HLA in healthy donors. PCR primers comprised 60 Vbeta and 13 Jbeta primers. Sequenced by immunoSEQ multiplex PCR; TCRdb stores in-frame clones only, minus some. Altogether roughly 80,000 clones are present, approximately 61% being singletons, with the ten largest covering 5.5% to 8%. The sample taken for sequencing was PBMCs. The receptors come from a woman between 45 and 60 years old in good health and CMV-seropositive.

The chain employs TRBV19 and TRBJ2-3; perhaps TRBD1 as D (6 bases). Trimming removed 5 bases from V and 2 bases from J, with 17 bases in between. Germline lookup yields CDR1 LNHDA and CDR2 SQIVND (reference sequence). The length of the CDR3 is 16 residues. The CDR3 DNA reads as TGTGCCAGTAGTCCCACAGGGTCCCTCTACACAGATACGCAGTATTTT. Protein product: CASSPTGSLYTDTQYF.

This clone was counted once. The chain links TRBV4-2 to TRBJ2-7; D possibly corresponds to TRBD1 (5 bases). Per the germline V gene, CDR1 is LGHNA and CDR2 is YNFKEQ. The CDR3 runs to 15 residues. Trimming shortened V by 0 bases and J by 2 bases, and 11 bases separated the two germline ends. CDR3 amino acids: CASSQDLAGPYEQYF. DNA of the CDR3: TGTGCCAGCAGCCAAGATTTGGCAGGGCCCTACGAGCAGTACTTC.

The rearrangement uses TRBV6-5 and TRBJ1-1; no definite D call. Germline V gene sequence: CDR1 MNHEY, CDR2 SVGAGI. Between the trimmed V and J ends, which lost 6 bases and 6 bases, there was a span of 14 bases. The CDR3 totals 13 residues. The CDR3 reads CASSNTEDSEAFF. The DNA for the CDR3 is TGTGCCAGCAGCAATACAGAGGACTCTGAAGCTTTCTTT.

The J gene is TRBJ2-1, the V gene TRBV19; perhaps TRBD2 as D (5 bases). The CDR3 spans 15 residues. The germline gives CDR1 LNHDA, CDR2 SQIVND (reference sequence). The germline V and J ends were trimmed by 8 bases and 2 bases, with 16 bases remaining between them. For the CDR3, the DNA is TGTGCCAGTTCGTCTTCCGGAGGAACCTACAATGAGCAGTTCTTC. Its translation: CASSSSGGTYNEQFF.

The chain carries TRBV19 and TRBJ2-2, with D hard to call. The germline CDR1 and CDR2 sequences are LNHDA and SQIVND (reference sequence). V shed 4 bases and J shed 7 bases, with 10 bases lying between them. The CDR3 is 13 residues long. The CDR3 DNA sequence: TGTGCCAGTAGTACAGGATACCACGGGGAGCTGTTTTTT. The encoded protein is CASSTGYHGELFF.

This clone was detected only a few times. This chain connects TRBV4-1 to TRBJ2-7, with D unclear. V was shortened by 1 base and J by 3 bases, with 10 bases between the two germline ends. Germline V lookup: CDR1 MGHRA, CDR2 YSYEKL. The CDR3 extends over 14 amino acids. In DNA, the CDR3 is TGCGCCAGCAGCCAAGGGGCAGGATACTACGAGCAGTACTTC. Translating it yields CASSQGAGYYEQYF.

This clone appeared a few times. The V call is TRBV5-6, the J call TRBJ2-3, with 7 positions matching TRBD2. This CDR3 has 14 amino acids. V was clipped by 4 bases and J by 9 bases; unmatched bases: 11. Germline CDR1 and CDR2: SGHDT and YYEEEE. CDR3 DNA: TGTGCCAGCAGCCCAGCGGGGCCTACATCGACGCAGTATTTT. It yields the protein CASSPAGPTSTQYF.

This rearrangement joins TRBV5-5 to TRBJ1-1; no definite D call. The germline V gene encodes CDR1 SGHKS and CDR2 YYEKEE (reference sequence). The length of the CDR3 is 13 residues. The V gene lost 0 bases and the J gene lost 5 bases, with 8 bases spanning the gap. The CDR3 loop is CASSLDFFTEAFF. In DNA form, the CDR3 reads TGTGCCAGCAGCTTGGACTTCTTTACTGAAGCTTTCTTT.

The CDR3 DNA reads TGTGCCAGCAGCAAGACAGGGTGGAGCTCCTACGAGCAGTACGTC. Encoded protein: CASSKTGWSSYEQYV. This chain uses TRBV28 with TRBJ2-7, with TRBD1 identical over 7 bases. CDR1 is MDHEN, CDR2 SYDVKM, per germline. The V segment lost 6 bases and the J segment 0 bases; nucleotides outside the gene matches: 8. The CDR3 runs to 15 residues.

This clone was found once. V gene TRBV30 combines with J gene TRBJ2-7; a weak D match, TRBD1 (6 bases). CDR3 size: 12 residues. The germline V gene encodes CDR1 GTSNPN and CDR2 SVGIG (reference sequence). V lost 3 bases to trimming and J lost 2 bases, with 8 bases between them. CDR3 nucleotide sequence: TGTGCCTGGAGCGGGACAACCTACGAGCAGTACGTC. Its translation: CAWSGTTYEQYV.

This chain links TRBV19 with TRBJ1-1, with TRBD1 matching 9 bases. The V segment lost 5 bases and the J segment 1 base; nucleotides outside the gene matches: 5. This CDR3 spans 15 amino acids. Germline V CDR1 and CDR2: LNHDA, SQIVND (reference sequence). CDR3 in DNA: TGTGCCAGTAGTCTACAGGGGGCGTGGAACACTGAAGCTTTCTTT. This codes for CASSLQGAWNTEAFF.

A remark on this clone: One end of the junction does not line up with germline, which may come from a read error. The gene calls are TRBV11-2 and TRBJ2-1; 9 bases are shared with TRBD1. Germline V CDR1 and CDR2: SGHAT, FQNNGV. The length of the CDR3 is 15 residues. CDR3 DNA: TGTGCCAGCAGCTTTGGAGTCTACTCGGGGACAGGGTCGGTCTTC. Its protein product is CASSFGVYSGTGSVF. The full variable domain, with the rest looked up from reference TRBV11-2 and TRBJ2-1, is EAGVAQSPRYKIIEKRQSVAFWCNPISGHATLYWYQQILGQGPKLLIQFQNNGVVDDSQLPKDRFSAERLKGVDSTLKIQPAKLEDSAVYLCASSFGVYSGTGSVFGPGTRLTVL.

This chain uses TRBV2 with TRBJ1-2; no firm D call. With 6 bases removed from V and 5 bases from J, the gap between germline ends came to 10 bases. Germline V gene sequence: CDR1 SNHLY, CDR2 FYNNEI. CDR3 length: 12 amino acids. The CDR3 sequence: CASRLRSYGYTF. CDR3 bases: TGTGCCAGCAGACTCAGGTCGTATGGCTACACCTTC.

The chain links TRBV2 to TRBJ2-3, with 7 bases matching TRBD1. Germline CDR1 reads SNHLY; CDR2 reads FYNNEI. With V trimmed by 9 bases and J by 6 bases, 9 bases remained unmatched. CDR3 length equals 13 residues. CDR3 protein: CARDARQGDTQYF. The CDR3 bases are TGTGCCAGAGATGCTCGACAGGGTGATACGCAGTATTTT.

The table lists this clone with a count of one. The J gene is TRBJ2-5, the V gene TRBV7-3; D possibly corresponds to TRBD1 (5 bases). TRBJ2-7 matches the DNA end more closely, so the J call is doubtful. The germline V gene has CDR1 SGHTA and CDR2 FQGTGA. The CDR3 is made up of 14 amino acids. Here the CDR3 reads CASSHTGGSYEQYF. DNA of the CDR3: TGTGCCAGCAGTCATACAGGTGGCTCCTACGAGCAGTACTTC.

This clone was observed a handful of times. The chain carries TRBV2 and TRBJ2-7; D is possibly TRBD2 (6 bases). V was clipped by 7 bases and J by 6 bases, with 16 bases between them. CDR1 and CDR2 (germline): SNHLY, FYNNEI. The CDR3 is 13 amino acids. In DNA, the CDR3 is TGTGCCAGCAAAGGGACTGGGCTGAGCGAGCAGTACTTC. Encoded protein: CASKGTGLSEQYF.

The genes are TRBV9 and TRBJ2-1; D uncertain. Germline V gene data show CDR1 as SGDLS and CDR2 as YYNGEE. The ends were cut back, 1 base at V and 8 bases at J, with 13 bases in the middle. The CDR3 has 14 amino acids. For the CDR3, the DNA is TGTGCCAGCAGCGTATCGTCTACGCCCGATGAGCAGTTCTTC. This translates into CASSVSSTPDEQFF.

The chain joins TRBV19 to TRBJ1-6; 7 nucleotides match TRBD1. Germline V gives CDR1 LNHDA, CDR2 SQIVND (reference sequence). This CDR3 is 14 amino acids long. V lost 6 bases and J lost 7; bases outside the gene matches: 6. The CDR3 sequence is CASSSDRANSPLHF. For the CDR3, the DNA is TGTGCCAGTAGCTCCGACAGGGCCAATTCACCCCTCCACTTT.